These T cell receptor beta chains were read from a single sample in a study of identical twins. A single record per CDR3 protein comes from TCRdb applying MiXCR to the 5' RACE reads. The sample contains 1.5 million to 2 million distinct CDR3 sequences, under 35% of which appear only once. The specimen sequenced was cord blood. These receptors came from a newborn girl in good health. CDR3s include the opening cysteine and the closing phenylalanine or tryptophan. A D gene is named only where the DNA matches it firmly. Only part of the rows carry a size: once, few, many, or a class if the clone is expanded.

TRBJ2-1,TRBD2,TRBV4-2,few,CASSQEMGGSSYNEQFF,TGTGCCAGCAGCCAAGAAATGGGCGGGAGCTCCTACAATGAGCAGTTCTTC
TRBJ2-1,TRBD2,TRBV4-1,-,CASTLNPQREPYNEQFF,TGCGCCAGCACCCTAAACCCCCAGCGGGAGCCCTACAATGAGCAGTTCTTC
TRBJ2-7,TRBD1,TRBV28,once,CASSDAGTGATEQYF,TGTGCCAGCAGTGACGCCGGGACAGGGGCAACCGAGCAGTACTTC
TRBJ1-4,TRBD1,TRBV20-1,-,CSAPRQGRDEKLFF,TGCAGTGCCCCACGACAGGGACGAGATGAAAAACTGTTTTTT
TRBJ1-2,-,TRBV7-9,-,CASSLQPWSYGYTF,TGTGCCAGCAGCTTACAGCCTTGGTCCTATGGCTACACCTTC
TRBJ2-1,TRBD2,TRBV19,few,CASIKLAGARPHNEQFF,TGTGCCAGTATTAAACTAGCGGGGGCCCGGCCCCACAATGAGCAGTTCTTC
TRBJ1-1,TRBD1,TRBV29-1,-,CSVASRPDRVGTEAFF,TGCAGCGTTGCGAGCCGACCGGACAGGGTTGGCACTGAAGCTTTCTTT
TRBJ2-5,-,TRBV20-1,-,CSSAGMVTQYF,TGCAGCTCTGCAGGGATGGTGACCCAGTACTTC
TRBJ2-5,-,TRBV20-1,-,CSASGPPQETQYF,TGCAGTGCTAGTGGCCCCCCCCAAGAGACCCAGTACTTC
TRBJ2-2,-,TRBV7-8,-,CASSLTPPLALGNTGELFF,TGTGCCAGCAGCTTAACCCCCCCATTGGCTTTAGGGAACACCGGGGAGCTGTTTTTT
TRBJ2-5,TRBD2,TRBV4-2,few,CASSQDPPLAGVQETQYF,TGTGCCAGCAGCCAAGATCCGCCCCTAGCGGGGGTACAAGAGACCCAGTACTTC
TRBJ2-7,TRBD1,TRBV29-1,few,CSVETGGAYNEQYF,TGCAGCGTTGAGACAGGGGGTGCCTACAATGAGCAGTACTTC
TRBJ2-3,TRBD2,TRBV4-1,few,CASSRVLAGDRHTQYF,TGCGCCAGCAGCCGTGTATTGGCGGGGGACCGCCATACGCAGTATTTT
TRBJ1-2,-,TRBV12-3/TRBV12-4,-,CASSTKNRNGYTF,TGTGCCAGCAGCACAAAAAACAGGAATGGCTACACCTTC
TRBJ1-1,TRBD1,TRBV28,few,CASSLPGQVTEAFF,TGTGCCAGCAGTTTACCGGGACAGGTCACTGAAGCTTTCTTT
TRBJ2-3,-,TRBV20-1,-,CSASRGMKDTQYF,TGCAGTGCTTCGAGGGGTATGAAAGATACGCAGTATTTT
TRBJ2-2,-,TRBV24-1,-,CATSDLSGLTGELFF,TGTGCCACCAGTGATTTATCAGGGTTGACCGGGGAGCTGTTTTTT
TRBJ2-2,-,TRBV19,-,CASSRDELNTGELFF,TGTGCCAGTAGTAGGGACGAGCTGAACACCGGGGAGCTGTTTTTT
TRBJ1-3,-,TRBV5-1,-,CASSLGWQSDSGNTIYF,TGCGCCAGCAGCTTGGGTTGGCAGTCCGACTCTGGAAACACCATATATTTT
TRBJ2-5,TRBD1,TRBV11-2,few,CASTTGYKETQYF,TGTGCCAGCACGACAGGGTACAAGGAGACCCAGTACTTC
TRBJ2-1,TRBD1,TRBV28,-,CASSFTGVSYNEQFF,TGTGCCAGCAGTTTTACAGGGGTGAGCTACAATGAGCAGTTCTTC
TRBJ2-3,TRBD2,TRBV5-4,-,CASSPPTGGATDTQYF,TGTGCCAGCAGCCCTCCTACGGGGGGGGCGACAGATACGCAGTATTTT
TRBJ2-7,TRBD2,TRBV20-1,once,CSAGDRLAGYNEQYF,TGCAGTGCTGGAGATCGCCTAGCGGGATACAATGAGCAGTACTTC
TRBJ1-5,-,TRBV4-1,-,CASSQVTGPFSNQPQHF,TGCGCCAGCAGCCAGGTAACAGGGCCCTTCAGCAATCAGCCCCAGCATTTT
TRBJ1-1,TRBD1,TRBV28,-,CASRTTGEMNTEAFF,TGTGCCAGCAGGACGACAGGGGAGATGAACACTGAAGCTTTCTTT
TRBJ2-1,-,TRBV5-8,few,CASSLGSGSRAYNEQFF,TGTGCCAGCAGCTTGGGGTCAGGGTCGAGGGCCTACAATGAGCAGTTCTTC
TRBJ2-5,TRBD1,TRBV27,-,CASSRTGPLSYNEQYF,TGTGCCAGCAGCCGGACAGGGCCACTATCTTACAATGAGCAGTACTTC
TRBJ2-1,-,TRBV10-3,-,CAISERGQGINEQFF,TGTGCCATCAGTGAACGGGGACAAGGAATAAATGAGCAGTTCTTC
TRBJ1-1,-,TRBV5-1,-,CASSPDTLESEAFF,TGCGCCAGCAGTCCGGACACTTTGGAGTCTGAAGCTTTCTTT
TRBJ2-3,TRBD1,TRBV24-1,-,CATSEAGTVDTDTQYF,TGTGCCACCAGTGAAGCCGGGACAGTCGACACAGATACGCAGTATTTT
TRBJ2-3,-,TRBV3-1,few,CASSHAGSTQYF,TGTGCCAGCAGCCATGCGGGATCTACGCAGTATTTT